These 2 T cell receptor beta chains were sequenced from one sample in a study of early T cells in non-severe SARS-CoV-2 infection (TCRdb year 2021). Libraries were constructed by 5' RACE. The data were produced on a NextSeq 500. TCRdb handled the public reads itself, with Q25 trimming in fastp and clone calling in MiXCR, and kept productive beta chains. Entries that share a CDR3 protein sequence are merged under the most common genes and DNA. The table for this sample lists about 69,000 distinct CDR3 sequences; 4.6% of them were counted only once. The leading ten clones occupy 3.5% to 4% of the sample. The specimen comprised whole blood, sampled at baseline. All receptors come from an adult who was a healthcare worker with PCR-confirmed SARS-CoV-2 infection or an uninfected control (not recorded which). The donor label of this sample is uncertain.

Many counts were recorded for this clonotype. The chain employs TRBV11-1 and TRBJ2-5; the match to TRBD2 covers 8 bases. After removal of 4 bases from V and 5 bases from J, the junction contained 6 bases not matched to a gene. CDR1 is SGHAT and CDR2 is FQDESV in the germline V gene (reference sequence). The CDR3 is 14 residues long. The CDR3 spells CASSSGTRSETQYF. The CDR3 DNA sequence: TGTGCCAGCAGCTCCGGGACTAGAAGTGAGACCCAGTACTTC. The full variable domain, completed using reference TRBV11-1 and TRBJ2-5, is EAEVAQSPRYKITEKSQAVAFWCDPISGHATLYWYRQILGQGPELLVQFQDESVVDDSQLPKDRFSAERLKGVDSTLKIQPAELGDSAMYLCASSSGTRSETQYFGPGTRLLVL.

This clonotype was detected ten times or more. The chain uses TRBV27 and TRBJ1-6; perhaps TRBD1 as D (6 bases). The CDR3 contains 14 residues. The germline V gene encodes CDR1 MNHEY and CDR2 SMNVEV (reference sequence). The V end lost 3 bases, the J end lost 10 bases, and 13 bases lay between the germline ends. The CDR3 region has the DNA TGTGCCAGCAGTTTGTGGGAAGGGGGATCACCCCTCCACTTT. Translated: CASSLWEGGSPLHF.